One and the same sample provided the 31 T cell receptor beta chains below, sequenced in a study of identical twins. Via MiXCR, TCRdb re-called the 5' RACE reads, giving one row per CDR3 protein. The repertoire holds 600,000 to 800,000 distinct CDR3 sequences, with about 20% as singletons. The same sample was also used in a study of T cells expressing NK-cell markers.

The source material was PBMCs. Receptor source: a woman aged 18-29 years in good health.

The CDR3 nucleotides are TGTGCCAGTAGTATTAGGGGCGGGAGGGGACGACCGGAGCAGTTCTTC. It yields the protein CASSIRGGRGRPEQFF. This chain links TRBV19 with TRBJ2-1, with 9 bases aligning to TRBD2. Germline V gene data show CDR1 as LNHDA and CDR2 as SQIVND (reference sequence). Trimming cost V 3 bases and J 10 bases; bases outside gene matches: 13. The CDR3 length is 16 residues.

This clonotype was detected many times. The gene calls are TRBV12-3 or TRBV12-4 and TRBJ2-1; TRBD1 is a possible D gene (6 bases). V was trimmed by 5 bases and J by 9 bases, leaving 14 bases between them. The CDR3 covers 13 residues. The CDR3 coding sequence is TGTGCCAGCAGTCCCGGCCTAGGGGGTGAGCAGTTCTTC. It specifies CASSPGLGGEQFF.

This clonotype was detected many times. The chain couples TRBV20-1 to TRBJ1-1, with a weak D call TRBD1 (5 bases). CDR1 and CDR2 (germline): DFQATT, SNEGSKA (reference sequence). The CDR3 sequence is 13 residues long. Trimming shortened V by 3 bases and J by 5 bases, and 13 bases separated the two germline ends. CDR3 DNA sequence: TGCAGTGCTAGGATTGGGGCTAAAACTGAAGCTTTCTTT. This encodes CSARIGAKTEAFF.

This clonotype has at least ten counts. The chain has TRBV19 and TRBJ2-1, with 8 nucleotides matching TRBD2. Germline loops: CDR1 LNHDA, CDR2 SQIVND (reference sequence). V gave up 9 bases and J gave up 4 bases; unmatched junction bases: 17. The CDR3 spans 17 residues. As DNA, the CDR3 is TGTGCCAGCTCTACCTCGACTAGCGCAAGCCGTTACAATGAGCAGTTCTTC. This sequence encodes CASSTSTSASRYNEQFF.

The rearrangement links TRBV12-3 or TRBV12-4 to TRBJ2-7, with 8 bases matching TRBD1. The V and J ends lost 7 bases and 2 bases, in that order; junction bases with no gene match: 10. This CDR3 contains 15 residues. CDR3 sequence (DNA): TGTGCCAGCACCCTCCCGGGACAGGTACCCTACGAGCAGTACTTC. This gives the protein CASTLPGQVPYEQYF.

The V call is TRBV19, the J call TRBJ2-1; TRBD2 agrees at 10 bases. The CDR3 has 15 amino acids. Germline V gene sequence: CDR1 LNHDA, CDR2 SQIVND (reference sequence). V trimming: 5 bases; J trimming: 2 bases; junction bases outside the gene matches: 3. In DNA form, the CDR3 reads TGTGCCAGTAGTGAAGGGACTAGCGCCTACAATGAGCAGTTCTTC. It yields the protein CASSEGTSAYNEQFF. The entire variable domain, with the rest obtained from reference TRBV19 and TRBJ2-1, is as follows: DGGITQSPKYLFRKEGQNVTLSCEQNLNHDAMYWYRQDPGQGLRLIYYSQIVNDFQKGDIAEGYSVSREKKESFPLTVTSAQKNPTAFYLCASSEGTSAYNEQFFGPGTRLTVL.

The chain couples TRBV14 to TRBJ2-7; a possible D gene is TRBD2 (6 bases). CDR1 is SGHDN and CDR2 is FVKESK in the germline V gene. The CDR3 totals 14 residues. V lost 2 bases and J lost 7, with 15 bases in between. The CDR3 is CASSQSRRVGEQYF. The CDR3 DNA reads as TGTGCCAGCAGCCAATCGAGGAGGGTGGGGGAGCAGTACTTC.

This clonotype was found a few times. The chain is built from TRBV20-1 and TRBJ2-5, with 8 bases aligning to TRBD1. This CDR3 has 14 residues. Germline V gives CDR1 DFQATT, CDR2 SNEGSKA (reference sequence). Trimming at V came to 5 bases and at J to 9 bases, leaving 14 bases not matched to a gene. The CDR3 sequence: CSALRSGRGQAQYF. The CDR3 DNA reads as TGCAGTGCTCTAAGATCGGGCAGGGGGCAGGCCCAGTACTTC.

V is TRBV30 and J is TRBJ2-3; 14 bases fit TRBD2. Germline V gives CDR1 GTSNPN, CDR2 SVGIG (reference sequence). There are 16 residues in the CDR3. Unmatched junction bases numbered 7, after V lost 3 bases and J lost 5 bases. Here the CDR3 reads CAWSTWTSGRKDTQYF. The CDR3 DNA follows: TGTGCCTGGAGCACATGGACTAGCGGGAGGAAAGATACGCAGTATTTT. Complete variable domain (other parts from reference TRBV30 and TRBJ2-3): SQTIHQWPATLVQPVGSPLSLECTVEGTSNPNLYWYRQAAGRGLQLLFYSVGIGQISSEVPQNLSASRPQDRQFILSSKKLLLSDSGFYLCAWSTWTSGRKDTQYFGPGTRLTVL.

The rearrangement links TRBV10-3 to TRBJ2-1; TRBD2 matches at 7 bases. This CDR3 has 11 residues. Losses at the gene ends were 5 bases for V and 13 bases for J; bases not matched to a gene: 5. Germline V gene sequence: CDR1 ENHRY, CDR2 SYGVKD. The CDR3 loop reads CAISMGGDQFF. The CDR3 DNA reads as TGTGCCATCAGTATGGGGGGGGACCAGTTCTTC.

The genes are TRBV5-4 and TRBJ2-1; D possibly corresponds to TRBD2 (7 bases). The CDR3 runs 16 residues. With 7 bases removed from V and 9 bases from J, the gap between germline ends came to 26 bases. Per germline, CDR1 SGHNT and CDR2 YYREEE (reference sequence). Here the CDR3 reads CASGPQGTISLIEQFF. In nucleotides, the CDR3 is TGTGCCAGCGGACCTCAGGGGACTATTTCTTTGATTGAGCAGTTCTTC.

The CDR3 sequence is CASSQGGFSTDTQYF. The DNA of the CDR3 is TGTGCCAGCAGCCAAGGGGGATTTAGCACAGATACGCAGTATTTT. This chain uses TRBV5-5 with TRBJ2-3; tentatively, D is TRBD1 (6 bases). V was pared by 4 bases and J by 0 bases, with 12 bases between. This CDR3 comprises 15 residues. The germline gives CDR1 SGHKS, CDR2 YYEKEE (reference sequence).

The chain employs TRBV3-1 and TRBJ2-5; D might be TRBD2 (6 bases). Germline V gene lookup returns CDR1 LGHDT and CDR2 YNNKEL (reference sequence). The CDR3 extends over 15 amino acids. V was pared by 3 bases and J by 1 base, with 12 bases between. The CDR3 coding sequence is TGTGCCAGCAGCCACCCCGGGACTTTCCAAGAGACCCAGTACTTC. It translates to CASSHPGTFQETQYF.

The chain links TRBV11-2 to TRBJ1-1; D remains unclear. The CDR3 is made up of 15 amino acids. CDR1 and CDR2 from the germline V gene are SGHAT and FQNNGV. Trimming left V 5 bases short and J 2 bases short, with 15 bases between. The CDR3 loop reads CASSPTRGRNTEAFF. CDR3 bases: TGTGCCAGCAGCCCTACTCGTGGCCGAAACACTGAAGCTTTCTTT.

Only a few counts were recorded for this clonotype. The rearrangement joins TRBV29-1 to TRBJ1-2; D gene unclear. The V gene's germline CDR1 is SQVTM and CDR2 ANQGSEA. The CDR3 is made up of 12 amino acids. The V end was cut by 3 bases, the J end by 4 bases, with 9 bases between. The CDR3 region has the DNA TGCAGCGTTGAGGTGGGCGGCTATGGCTACACCTTC. Translation: CSVEVGGYGYTF.

This clonotype has more than one count but fewer than ten. This chain links TRBV10-1 with TRBJ2-7; the match to TRBD1 covers 10 bases. The CDR3 spans 15 residues. Germline V CDR1 and CDR2: WNHNN, SYGVQD (reference sequence). J was trimmed by 7 bases and V by 0 bases; bases with no gene match: 6. The CDR3 bases are TGCGCCAGCAGTGAGTCCGACAGGGGGCTCGGGGAGCAGTACTTC. It yields the protein CASSESDRGLGEQYF.

This clonotype came up a few times. V gene TRBV5-6 combines with J gene TRBJ2-6; D remains ambiguous. V was shortened by 0 bases and J by 0 bases, with 7 bases between the two germline ends. The CDR3 totals 16 residues. The germline gives CDR1 SGHDT, CDR2 YYEEEE. The CDR3 DNA follows: TGTGCCAGCAGCTTGGGTTATGACTCTGGGGCCAACGTCCTGACTTTC. Translated, it gives CASSLGYDSGANVLTF.

V gene TRBV5-1 combines with J gene TRBJ2-2, with D perhaps TRBD1 or TRBD2 (5 bases each). The CDR3 is 14 amino acids. V was pared by 5 bases and J by 6 bases, with 14 bases between. The germline gives CDR1 SGHRS, CDR2 YFSETQ. The CDR3 loop reads CASRGTSLAGELFF. The CDR3 nucleotides read TGCGCCAGCAGAGGGACCAGCCTCGCCGGGGAGCTGTTTTTT.

V gene TRBV7-6 combines with J gene TRBJ2-7; 7 nucleotides agree with TRBD1. Germline CDR1 and CDR2: SGHVS and FNYEAQ. This CDR3 comprises 12 residues. J lost 9 bases, V lost 2 bases, and 4 bases had no gene match. The chain's CDR3 is CASSLQGGVQYF. The CDR3, as DNA: TGTGCCAGCAGCTTACAAGGGGGCGTGCAGTACTTC.

This clonotype was seen a few times. This sequence joins TRBV29-1 and TRBJ2-3, with unresolved D. The V end lost 7 bases, the J end lost 7 bases, and 18 bases lay between the germline ends. CDR3 length: 13 residues. Germline-derived CDR1 and CDR2 are SQVTM and ANQGSEA. The CDR3 DNA reads TGCAGCGCCGCATCACCCATGCATTATACGCAGTATTTT. Its protein product is CSAASPMHYTQYF.

The rearrangement uses TRBV11-2 and TRBJ2-3; 7 bases are shared with TRBD1. The CDR3 extends over 16 amino acids. V was clipped by 5 bases and J by 5 bases; unmatched bases: 13. Germline V lookup: CDR1 SGHAT, CDR2 FQNNGV. The CDR3 sequence is CASSTQGMGLGDTQYF. The CDR3 coding sequence is TGTGCCAGCAGCACACAGGGGATGGGGCTGGGAGATACGCAGTATTTT.

V usage is TRBV20-1 and J usage is TRBJ2-3; 7 bases match TRBD2. CDR3 length: 14 residues. V was pared by 1 base and J by 4 bases, with 5 bases of the junction left unmatched. CDR1 and CDR2 from the germline V gene are DFQATT and SNEGSKA (reference sequence). CDR3 loop: CSARVAGASDTQYF. CDR3 bases: TGCAGTGCTAGAGTTGCGGGAGCTTCAGATACGCAGTATTTT.

V gene TRBV12-3 or TRBV12-4 combines with J gene TRBJ2-7, with 8 positions matching TRBD2. The CDR3 is made up of 11 amino acids. V trimming: 11 bases; J trimming: 4 bases; junction bases outside the gene matches: 4. The CDR3: CACTSGYEQYF. For the CDR3, the DNA is TGTGCCTGCACTAGCGGATACGAGCAGTACTTC.

V is TRBV6-5 and J is TRBJ2-4; D unclear. V lost 0 bases and J lost 2, with 11 bases in between. This CDR3 has 16 residues. Germline loops: CDR1 MNHEY, CDR2 SVGAGI. The CDR3 is CASSYSIGVSKNIQYF. In DNA form, the CDR3 reads TGTGCCAGCAGTTACTCGATTGGGGTATCCAAAAACATTCAGTACTTC.

This clonotype was detected only a few times. This rearrangement joins TRBV29-1 to TRBJ2-7; D is perhaps TRBD2 (5 bases). V was clipped by 4 bases and J by 6 bases, with 10 bases between them. Germline lookup yields CDR1 SQVTM and CDR2 ANQGSEA. The CDR3 spans 11 residues. The CDR3 DNA sequence: TGCAGCGTTGTAAGTGGGAGCGAGCAGTACTTC. It yields the protein CSVVSGSEQYF.

This clonotype was counted once. The chain employs TRBV6-1 and TRBJ2-2, with D possibly TRBD1 on 6 matching bases. The CDR3 spans 16 residues. Between the trimmed V and J ends, which lost 7 bases and 0 bases, there was a span of 15 bases. The germline V gene has CDR1 MNHNS and CDR2 SASEGT. The CDR3: CASTPGTTANTGELFF. DNA of the CDR3: TGTGCCAGCACTCCCGGGACAACCGCGAACACCGGGGAGCTGTTTTTT.

This clonotype showed up many times. The J gene is TRBJ2-1, the V gene TRBV29-1, with TRBD2 identical over 11 bases. V lost 0 bases, J lost 4 bases, and 11 bases stayed unmatched. The CDR3 is 18 amino acids. Germline CDR1 reads SQVTM; CDR2 reads ANQGSEA. The CDR3 region has the DNA TGCAGCGTTGAAGATCCCATTCGACTAGCGGGAATATACAATGAGCAGTTCTTC. This codes for CSVEDPIRLAGIYNEQFF.

The chain combines TRBV7-9 with TRBJ2-3; D unresolved. V gave up 5 bases and J gave up 7 bases, with 10 bases separating them. The length of the CDR3 is 12 residues. Germline V gene data show CDR1 as SEHNR and CDR2 as FQNEAQ (reference sequence). The CDR3 protein is CASSLARYTQYF. The DNA for the CDR3 is TGTGCCAGCAGCCTGGCGAGGTATACGCAGTATTTT.

This chain connects TRBV20-1 to TRBJ2-7, with D perhaps TRBD1 (5 bases). The germline CDR1 and CDR2 sequences are DFQATT and SNEGSKA (reference sequence). The CDR3 sequence is 13 residues long. The chain's CDR3 is CSALAGSVYEQYF. CDR3 nucleotides: TGCAGCGCCCTGGCAGGGTCAGTCTACGAGCAGTACTTC.

The chain has TRBV2 and TRBJ2-3; no reliable D call. The CDR3 has 12 amino acids. Trimming pared 8 bases from V and 10 bases from J, leaving 16 bases between. Germline V gives CDR1 SNHLY, CDR2 FYNNEI. CDR3 region: CASAYNYGSQYF. The CDR3 DNA follows: TGTGCCAGCGCTTACAACTATGGGTCGCAGTATTTT.

The table lists this clonotype with a few counts. This sequence joins TRBV5-1 and TRBJ2-7; tentatively, D is TRBD1 (6 bases). Per the germline V gene, CDR1 is SGHRS and CDR2 is YFSETQ. V lost 1 base to trimming and J lost 6 bases, with 11 bases between them. The CDR3 loop spans 13 amino acids. CDR3: CASSLKGGREQYF. DNA for the CDR3: TGCGCCAGCAGCTTGAAAGGGGGACGCGAGCAGTACTTC.